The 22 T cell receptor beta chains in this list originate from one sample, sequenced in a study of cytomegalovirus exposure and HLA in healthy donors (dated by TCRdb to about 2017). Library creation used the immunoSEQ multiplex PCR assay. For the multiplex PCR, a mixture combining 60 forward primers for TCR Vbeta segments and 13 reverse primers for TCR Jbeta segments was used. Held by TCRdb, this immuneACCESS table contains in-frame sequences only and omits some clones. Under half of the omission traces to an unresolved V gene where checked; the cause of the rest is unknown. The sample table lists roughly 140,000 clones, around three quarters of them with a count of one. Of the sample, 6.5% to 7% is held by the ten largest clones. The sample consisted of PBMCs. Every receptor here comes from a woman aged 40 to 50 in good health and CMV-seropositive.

The DNA for the CDR3 is TGTGCCAGCAGTTTAACCCCGCCCTCAGGGTTCTACGAGCAGTACTTC. Translating gives CASSLTPPSGFYEQYF. The V and J genes are TRBV28 and TRBJ2-7; a possible D gene is TRBD1 (5 bases). The CDR3 totals 16 residues. Per germline, CDR1 MDHEN and CDR2 SYDVKM. Trimming cost V 2 bases and J 3 bases, with 17 bases left between them.

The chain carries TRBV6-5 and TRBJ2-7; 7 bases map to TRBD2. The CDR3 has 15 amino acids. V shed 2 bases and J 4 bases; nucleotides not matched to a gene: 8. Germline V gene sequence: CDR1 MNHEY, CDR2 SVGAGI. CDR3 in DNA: TGTGCCAGCAGTTACGAGATGACAGCGGGGTACGAGCAGTACTTC. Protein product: CASSYEMTAGYEQYF.

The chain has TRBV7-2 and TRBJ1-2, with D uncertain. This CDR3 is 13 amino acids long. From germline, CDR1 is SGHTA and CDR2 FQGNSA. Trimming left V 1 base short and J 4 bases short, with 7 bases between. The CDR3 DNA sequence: TGTGCCAGCAGCTTAGGGCATATCTATGGCTACACCTTC. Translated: CASSLGHIYGYTF.

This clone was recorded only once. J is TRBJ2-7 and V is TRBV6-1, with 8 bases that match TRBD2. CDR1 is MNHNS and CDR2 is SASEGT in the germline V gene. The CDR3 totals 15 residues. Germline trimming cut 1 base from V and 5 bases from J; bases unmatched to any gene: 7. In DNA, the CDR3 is TGTGCCAGCAGTGAAGTGGTTAGCGGGGTAGACGAGCAGTACTTC. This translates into CASSEVVSGVDEQYF.

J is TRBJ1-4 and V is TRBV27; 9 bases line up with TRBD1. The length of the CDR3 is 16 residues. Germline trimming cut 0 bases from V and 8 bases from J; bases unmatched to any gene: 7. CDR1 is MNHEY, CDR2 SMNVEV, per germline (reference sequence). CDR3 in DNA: TGTGCCAGCAGTTTATCGTGGGGGACAGGGTTGGAAAAACTGTTTTTT. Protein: CASSLSWGTGLEKLFF.

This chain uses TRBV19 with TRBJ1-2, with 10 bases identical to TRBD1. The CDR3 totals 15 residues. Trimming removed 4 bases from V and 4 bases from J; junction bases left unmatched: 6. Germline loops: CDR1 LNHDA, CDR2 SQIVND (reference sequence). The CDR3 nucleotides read TGTGCCAGTAGTAGCCGGGACAGGGGTTTCTATGGCTACACCTTC. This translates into CASSSRDRGFYGYTF. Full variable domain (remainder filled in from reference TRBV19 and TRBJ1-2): DGGITQSPKYLFRKEGQNVTLSCEQNLNHDAMYWYRQDPGQGLRLIYYSQIVNDFQKGDIAEGYSVSREKKESFPLTVTSAQKNPTAFYLCASSSRDRGFYGYTFGSGTRLTVV.

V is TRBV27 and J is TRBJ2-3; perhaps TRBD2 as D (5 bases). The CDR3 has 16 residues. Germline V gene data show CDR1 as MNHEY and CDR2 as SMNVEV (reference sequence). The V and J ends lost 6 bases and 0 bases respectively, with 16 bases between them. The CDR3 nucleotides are TGTGCCAGCAGAAACCCAGGTTGGACTAGCACAGATACGCAGTATTTT. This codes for CASRNPGWTSTDTQYF.

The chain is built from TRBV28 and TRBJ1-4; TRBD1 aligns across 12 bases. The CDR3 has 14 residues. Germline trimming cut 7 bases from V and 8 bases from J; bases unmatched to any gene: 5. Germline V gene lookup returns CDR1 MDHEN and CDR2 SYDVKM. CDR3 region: CASTAGTGGEKLFF. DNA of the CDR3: TGTGCCAGCACCGCCGGGACAGGGGGCGAAAAACTGTTTTTT. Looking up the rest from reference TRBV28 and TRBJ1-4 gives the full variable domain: DVKVTQSSRYLVKRTGEKVFLECVQDMDHENMFWYRQDPGLGLRLIYFSYDVKMKEKGDIPEGYSVSREKKERFSLILESASTNQTSMYLCASTAGTGGEKLFFGSGTQLSVL.

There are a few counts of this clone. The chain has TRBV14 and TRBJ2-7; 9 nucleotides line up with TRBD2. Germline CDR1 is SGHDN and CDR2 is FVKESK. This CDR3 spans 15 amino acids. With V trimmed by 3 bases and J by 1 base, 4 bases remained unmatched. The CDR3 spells CASSHGTSNSYEQYF. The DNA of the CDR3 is TGTGCCAGCAGCCACGGGACTAGCAATTCCTACGAGCAGTACTTC.

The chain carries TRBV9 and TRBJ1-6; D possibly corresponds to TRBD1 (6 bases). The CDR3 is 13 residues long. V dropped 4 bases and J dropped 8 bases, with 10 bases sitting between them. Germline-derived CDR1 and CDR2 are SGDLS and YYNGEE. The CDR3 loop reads CASSPRTDSPLHF. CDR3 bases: TGTGCCAGCAGCCCGAGGACAGATTCACCCCTCCACTTT. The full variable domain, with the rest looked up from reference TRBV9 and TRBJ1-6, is DSGVTQTPKHLITATGQRVTLRCSPRSGDLSVYWYQQSLDQGLQFLIQYYNGEERAKGNILERFSAQQFPDLHSELNLSSLELGDSALYFCASSPRTDSPLHFGNGTRLTVT.

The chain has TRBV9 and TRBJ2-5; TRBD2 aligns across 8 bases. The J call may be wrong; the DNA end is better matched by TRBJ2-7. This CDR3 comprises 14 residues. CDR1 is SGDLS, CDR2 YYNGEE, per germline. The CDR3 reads CASSGTGGPYEQYF. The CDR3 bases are TGTGCCAGCAGCGGAACGGGGGGGCCCTACGAGCAGTACTTC.

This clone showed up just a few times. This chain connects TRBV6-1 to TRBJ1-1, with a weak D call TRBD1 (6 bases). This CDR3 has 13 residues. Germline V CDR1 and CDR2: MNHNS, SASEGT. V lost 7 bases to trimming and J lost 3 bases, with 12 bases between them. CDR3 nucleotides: TGTGCCAGCACCCCGGGACACTACACTGAAGCTTTCTTT. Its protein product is CASTPGHYTEAFF.

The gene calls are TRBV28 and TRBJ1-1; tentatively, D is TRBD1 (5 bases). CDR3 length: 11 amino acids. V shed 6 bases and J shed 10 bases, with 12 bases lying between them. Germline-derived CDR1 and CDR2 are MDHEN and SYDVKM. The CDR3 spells CASSSGFAAFF. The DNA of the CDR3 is TGTGCCAGCAGCTCAGGGTTTGCAGCTTTCTTT.

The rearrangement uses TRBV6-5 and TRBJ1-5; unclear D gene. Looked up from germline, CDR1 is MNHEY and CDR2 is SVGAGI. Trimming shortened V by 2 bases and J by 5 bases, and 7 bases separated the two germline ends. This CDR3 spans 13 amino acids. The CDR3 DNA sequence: TGTGCCAGCAGTTACCTACGGGATCAGCCCCAGCATTTT. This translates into CASSYLRDQPQHF.

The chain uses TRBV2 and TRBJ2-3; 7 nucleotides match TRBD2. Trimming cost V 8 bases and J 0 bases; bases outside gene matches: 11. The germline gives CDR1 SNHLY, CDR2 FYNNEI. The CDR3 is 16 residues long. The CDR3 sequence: CASRGGDSGSTDTQYF. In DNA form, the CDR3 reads TGTGCCAGCCGAGGAGGGGATAGCGGGAGCACAGATACGCAGTATTTT.

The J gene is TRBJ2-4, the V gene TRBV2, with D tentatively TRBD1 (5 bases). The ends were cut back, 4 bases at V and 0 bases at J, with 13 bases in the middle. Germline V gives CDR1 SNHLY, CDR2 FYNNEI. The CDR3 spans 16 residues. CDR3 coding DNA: TGTGCCAGCAGTGTCGGACATATGCTAGCCAAAAACATTCAGTACTTC. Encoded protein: CASSVGHMLAKNIQYF.

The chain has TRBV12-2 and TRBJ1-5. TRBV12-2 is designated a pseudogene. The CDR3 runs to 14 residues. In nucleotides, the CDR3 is TGTGCAAGTCGCTTAGAAGACTGCAATCAGCCCCAGCATTTT. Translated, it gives CASRLEDCNQPQHF.

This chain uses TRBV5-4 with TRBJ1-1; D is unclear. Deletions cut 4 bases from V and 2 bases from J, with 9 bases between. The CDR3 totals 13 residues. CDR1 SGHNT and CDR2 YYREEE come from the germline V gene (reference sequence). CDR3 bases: TGTGCCAGCAGCCCCGGTGTAAACACTGAAGCTTTCTTT. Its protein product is CASSPGVNTEAFF.

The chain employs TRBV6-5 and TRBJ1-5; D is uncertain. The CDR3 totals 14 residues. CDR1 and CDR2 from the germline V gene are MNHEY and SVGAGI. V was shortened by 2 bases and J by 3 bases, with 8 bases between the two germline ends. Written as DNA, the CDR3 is TGTGCCAGCAGTTACCGGAGAGCCAATCAGCCCCAGCATTTT. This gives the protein CASSYRRANQPQHF.

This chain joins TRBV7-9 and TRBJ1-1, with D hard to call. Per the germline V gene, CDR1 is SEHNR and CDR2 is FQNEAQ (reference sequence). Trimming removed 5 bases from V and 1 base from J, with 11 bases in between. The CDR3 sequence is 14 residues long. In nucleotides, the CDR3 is TGTGCCAGCAGCCGCCGGGAGCGGAACACTGAAGCTTTCTTT. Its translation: CASSRRERNTEAFF.

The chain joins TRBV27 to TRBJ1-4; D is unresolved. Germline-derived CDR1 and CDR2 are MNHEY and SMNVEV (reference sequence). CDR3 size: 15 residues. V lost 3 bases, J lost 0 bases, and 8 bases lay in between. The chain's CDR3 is CASSLGKSTNEKLFF. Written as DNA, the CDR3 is TGTGCCAGCAGTTTGGGCAAATCAACTAATGAAAAACTGTTTTTT.

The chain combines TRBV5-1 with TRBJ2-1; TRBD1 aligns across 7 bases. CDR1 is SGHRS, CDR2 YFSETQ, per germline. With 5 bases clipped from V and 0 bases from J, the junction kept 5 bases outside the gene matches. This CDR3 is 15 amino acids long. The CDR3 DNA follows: TGCGCCAGCAGTGAGGGGGCGTCCTCCTACAATGAGCAGTTCTTC. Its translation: CASSEGASSYNEQFF. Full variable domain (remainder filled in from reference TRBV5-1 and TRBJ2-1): KAGVTQTPRYLIKTRGQQVTLSCSPISGHRSVSWYQQTPGQGLQFLFEYFSETQRNKGNFPGRFSGRQFSNSRSEMNVSTLELGDSALYLCASSEGASSYNEQFFGPGTRLTVL.